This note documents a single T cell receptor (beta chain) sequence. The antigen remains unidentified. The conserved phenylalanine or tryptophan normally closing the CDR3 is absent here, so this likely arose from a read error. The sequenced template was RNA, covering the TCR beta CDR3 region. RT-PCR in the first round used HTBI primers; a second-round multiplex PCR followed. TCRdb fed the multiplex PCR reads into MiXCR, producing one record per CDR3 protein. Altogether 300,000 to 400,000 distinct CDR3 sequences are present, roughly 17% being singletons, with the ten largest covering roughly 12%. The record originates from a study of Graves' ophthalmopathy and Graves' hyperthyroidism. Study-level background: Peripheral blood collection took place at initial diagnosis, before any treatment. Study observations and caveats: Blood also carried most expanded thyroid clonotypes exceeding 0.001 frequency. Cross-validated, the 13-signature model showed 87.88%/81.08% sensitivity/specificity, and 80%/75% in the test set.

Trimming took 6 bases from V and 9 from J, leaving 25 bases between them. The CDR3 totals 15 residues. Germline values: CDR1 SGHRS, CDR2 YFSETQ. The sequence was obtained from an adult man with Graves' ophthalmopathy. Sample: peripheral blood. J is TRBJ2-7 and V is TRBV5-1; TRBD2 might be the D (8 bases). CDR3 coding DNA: TGCGCCAGCACACCCCAACAGGGGTTCGGGAGGGGGCAGTACCTC. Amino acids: CASTPQQGFGRGQYL.